Included here is one T cell receptor (beta chain) sequence, with context. The data are from a study of blood T cell repertoires in COVID-19. Those enrolled, adults aged about 18 to 89 years, came from fewer than 25 US areas. In the original analysis: It was from reference gene primer amplification that nucleated cell counts were estimated. Clones were read by immunoSEQ multiplex PCR, and TCRdb kept only the in-frame ones, dropping some. V, J and clone size are those of that table, while D and trimming were read from the DNA. The sample holds fewer than 250,000 clones, around 82% seen once. Germline V gene sequence: CDR1 DFQATT, CDR2 SNEGSKA (reference sequence). With V trimmed by 3 bases and J by 7 bases, 7 bases remained unmatched. This CDR3 is built from 14 residues.

The chain is built from TRBV20-1 and TRBJ2-1, with 9 bases identical to TRBD2. The sequencing sample was made of PBMCs or T cells enriched from blood (not recorded which). The clonotype comes from a woman in her thirties or forties who had been exposed to COVID-19. CDR3 in DNA: TGCAGTGCTAGTGCGGGCGGGGGGGCGAATGAGCAGTTCTTC. Translation gives CSASAGGGANEQFF.